Included here is one T cell receptor (beta chain) sequence, with context. Using immunoSEQ multiplex PCR, the repertoire was profiled, and TCRdb retains in-frame clones only, with some absent. This table holds more than 250,000 clones, approximately 91% found once. This specimen comes from a study of blood T cell repertoires in COVID-19. The germline V gene encodes CDR1 MNHEY and CDR2 SVGEGT. The CDR3 contains 19 residues. V was pared by 4 bases and J by 0 bases, with 14 bases of the junction left unmatched. The chain has TRBV6-2 or TRBV6-3 and TRBJ2-7; TRBD2 aligns across 11 bases. Material: peripheral blood. This clonotype originated in a human donor in a cohort sampled during active COVID-19. CDR3 nucleotides: TGTGCCAGCAGTTTCTCCGGGACAGGGACTAGCGGTCTCTCCTACGAGCAGTACTTC. Translated: CASSFSGTGTSGLSYEQYF.